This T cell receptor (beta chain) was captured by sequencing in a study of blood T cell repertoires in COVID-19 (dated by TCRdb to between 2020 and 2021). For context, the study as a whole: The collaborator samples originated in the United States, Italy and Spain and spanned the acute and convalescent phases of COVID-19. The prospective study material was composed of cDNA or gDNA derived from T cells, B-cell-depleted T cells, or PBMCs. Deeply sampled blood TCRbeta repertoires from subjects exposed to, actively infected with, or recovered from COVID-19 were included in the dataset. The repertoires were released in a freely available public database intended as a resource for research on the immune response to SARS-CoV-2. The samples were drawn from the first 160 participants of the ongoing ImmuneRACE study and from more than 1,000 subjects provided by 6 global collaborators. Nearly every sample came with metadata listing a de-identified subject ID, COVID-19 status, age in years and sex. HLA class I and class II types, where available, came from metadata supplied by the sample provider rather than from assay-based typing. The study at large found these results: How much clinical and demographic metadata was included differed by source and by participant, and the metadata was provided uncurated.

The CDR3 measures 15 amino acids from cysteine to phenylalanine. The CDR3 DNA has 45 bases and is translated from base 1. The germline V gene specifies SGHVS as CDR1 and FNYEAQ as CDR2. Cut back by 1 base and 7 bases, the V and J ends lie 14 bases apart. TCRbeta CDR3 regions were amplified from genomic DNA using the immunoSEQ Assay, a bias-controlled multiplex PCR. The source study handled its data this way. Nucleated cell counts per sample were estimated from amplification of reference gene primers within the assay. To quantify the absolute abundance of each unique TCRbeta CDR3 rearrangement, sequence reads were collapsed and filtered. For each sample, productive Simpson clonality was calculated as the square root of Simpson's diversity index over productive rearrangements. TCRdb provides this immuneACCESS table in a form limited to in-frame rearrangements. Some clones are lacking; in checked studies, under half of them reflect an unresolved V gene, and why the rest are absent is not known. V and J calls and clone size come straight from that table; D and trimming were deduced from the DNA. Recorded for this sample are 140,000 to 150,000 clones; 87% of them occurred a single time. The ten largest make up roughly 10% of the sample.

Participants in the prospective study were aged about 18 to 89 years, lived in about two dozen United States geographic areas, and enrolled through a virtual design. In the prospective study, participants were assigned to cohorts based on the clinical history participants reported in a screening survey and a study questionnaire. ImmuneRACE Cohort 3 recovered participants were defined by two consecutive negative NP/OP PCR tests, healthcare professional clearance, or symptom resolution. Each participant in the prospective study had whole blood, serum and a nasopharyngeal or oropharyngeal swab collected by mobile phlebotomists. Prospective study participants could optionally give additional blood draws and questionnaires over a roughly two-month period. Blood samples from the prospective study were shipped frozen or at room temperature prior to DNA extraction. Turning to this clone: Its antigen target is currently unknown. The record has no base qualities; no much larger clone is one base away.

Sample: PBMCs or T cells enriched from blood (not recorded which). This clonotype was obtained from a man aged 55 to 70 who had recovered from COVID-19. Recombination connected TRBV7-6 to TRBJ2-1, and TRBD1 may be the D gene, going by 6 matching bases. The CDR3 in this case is CASSLGRGRFNEQFF. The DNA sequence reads TGTGCCAGCAGCTTAGGCAGGGGTAGATTTAATGAGCAGTTCTTC.